This is a list of T cell receptor beta chains from one sample in a study of immune evolution from preneoplasia to lung adenocarcinoma. The repertoire was sequenced with immunoSEQ multiplex PCR; TCRdb's copy has only in-frame clones and lacks some. This sample carries tens of thousands of clones, about 80% of them seen once, and the ten largest clones take around 6%. The specimen sequenced was FFPE invasive lung adenocarcinoma tissue. These receptors came from a person between 60 and 70 years old with lung adenocarcinoma. Both conserved end residues are part of each CDR3. A D gene is named only where the DNA matches it firmly. Part of the rows lack a size; the others show once, few, many or a class for expanded clones.

v_gene	j_gene	d_gene	abundance	CDR3nt	CDR3aa
TRBV5-6	TRBJ2-7	TRBD2	.	TGTGCCAGCAGCCCTGGACTAGCGGGTTACGAGCAGTACTTC	CASSPGLAGYEQYF
TRBV7-6	TRBJ2-2	TRBD1	.	TGTGCCAGCAGCCGCGACAGGGGCGGGGAGCTGTTTTTT	CASSRDRGGELFF
TRBV7-2	TRBJ2-7	.	.	TGTGCCAGCAGCCCCCGACAGGGCGGGGTAGAAGAGCAGTACTTC	CASSPRQGGVEEQYF
TRBV15	TRBJ2-1	TRBD1	.	TGTGCCACTAGACCGGGACAGGGACCCAATGAGCAGTTCTTC	CATRPGQGPNEQFF
TRBV15	TRBJ2-1	.	.	TGTGCCACCAGTGCGCGCGGGTCCCGCAATGAGCAGTTCTTC	CATSARGSRNEQFF
TRBV9	TRBJ2-7	.	.	TGTGCCAGCAGCGTAGCGCCGACCTCCTACGAGCAGTACTTC	CASSVAPTSYEQYF
TRBV28	TRBJ1-4	TRBD1	few	TGTGCCAGCACCCGAGACAGGGGGCATGAAAAACTGTTTTTT	CASTRDRGHEKLFF
TRBV7-9	TRBJ2-3	.	.	TGTGCCAGCAGCCCCGGGGCCACAGATACGCAGTATTTT	CASSPGATDTQYF
TRBV28	TRBJ1-5	.	.	TGTGCCAGCAGTTTAAGGGGGCAGCCCCAGCATTTT	CASSLRGQPQHF
TRBV19	TRBJ1-5	.	.	TGTGCCAGTAGTATCTGGGGCTCGGTGGGGGGTTACAATCAGCCCCAGCATTTT	CASSIWGSVGGYNQPQHF
TRBV10-2	TRBJ1-3	.	.	TGCGCCAGCGGCTTGAGCTCTGGAAACACCATATATTTT	CASGLSSGNTIYF
TRBV4-2	TRBJ2-2	TRBD1	.	TGTGCCAGCAGCCCCGGGACAGGGGACACCGGGGAGCTGTTTTTT	CASSPGTGDTGELFF
TRBV11-3	TRBJ2-7	.	medium-sized	TGTGCCAGCAGCGAAAACCCAGGGCCCGAGCAGTACTTC	CASSENPGPEQYF
TRBV11-1	TRBJ2-4	.	.	TGTGCCAGCAGCTCCCCCGCCGGGGCCAAAAACATTCAGTACTTC	CASSSPAGAKNIQYF
TRBV6-5	TRBJ2-3	.	.	TGTGCCAGCAGTTACTCAGGGCGACGGGGCACAGATACGCAGTATTTT	CASSYSGRRGTDTQYF
TRBV28	TRBJ1-1	.	.	TGTGCCAGCAAGGGTGGGGGGAACACTGAAGCTTTCTTT	CASKGGGNTEAFF
TRBV7-8	TRBJ1-1	TRBD1	.	TGTGCCAGCAGTCGCGGGACAGGGGGCACTGAAGCTTTCTTT	CASSRGTGGTEAFF
TRBV7-8	TRBJ2-7	.	.	TGTGCCAGCAGCTTAAACCCGGGATTGGAGTCTCAGCAGTACTTC	CASSLNPGLESQQYF
TRBV15	TRBJ2-5	.	.	TGTGCCACCAGCACCTCTGACAGAGAGACCCAGTACTTC	CATSTSDRETQYF
TRBV5-5	TRBJ2-1	TRBD2	.	TGTGCCAGCAGCTTGGTGGCTAGCGGGAGGAATGAGCAGTTCTTC	CASSLVASGRNEQFF
TRBV27	TRBJ1-2	.	.	TGTGCCAGCAGTTTATCCCCGGGCCTTCGAGATCGATATGGCTACACCTTC	CASSLSPGLRDRYGYTF
TRBV4-1	TRBJ2-7	.	.	TGCGCCAGCAGCCAAGAGGTGACGGGAACTTACGAGCAGTACTTC	CASSQEVTGTYEQYF
TRBV30	TRBJ1-1	TRBD1	.	TGTGCCTGGAAAAACAGGGGTGAAGCTTTCTTT	CAWKNRGEAFF
TRBV18	TRBJ2-2	TRBD1	.	TGTGCCAGCTCACCAAGACAGGGGGCCGGCGGGGAGCTGTTTTTT	CASSPRQGAGGELFF
TRBV5-6	TRBJ2-5	.	.	TGTGCCAGCAGCTTGTCCCTGTTTGAGACCCAGTACTTC	CASSLSLFETQYF
TRBV7-6	TRBJ2-2	.	medium-sized	TGTGCCAGCAGCCCATGGGGCGGAGAGTCTAACACCGGGGAGCTGTTTTTT	CASSPWGGESNTGELFF
TRBV27	TRBJ2-7	TRBD2	.	TGTGCCAGCAGTGGAATAGCGGGAGGAGACTACGAGCAGTACTTC	CASSGIAGGDYEQYF
TRBV7-8	TRBJ1-2	.	.	TGTGCCAGCAGCCCCGGGACAACCGGCTACACCTTC	CASSPGTTGYTF
TRBV4-1	TRBJ2-2	.	few	TGCGCCAGCAGCCCCCGGTGGAGCTGGGAGAACACCGGGGAGCTGTTTTTT	CASSPRWSWENTGELFF
TRBV5-7	TRBJ2-7	TRBD1	.	TGTGCCAGCAGCAAAACCCCGGGACAGGAATCCTCCTACGAGCAGTACTTC	CASSKTPGQESSYEQYF
TRBV28	TRBJ1-4	.	.	TGTGCCAGCAGTTCCGAGGGAAACGCAAATGAAAAACTGTTTTTT	CASSSEGNANEKLFF
TRBV30	TRBJ1-4	.	.	TGTGCCTGGAGTCGGTGGGTCGGGGATGAAAAACTGTTTTTT	CAWSRWVGDEKLFF
TRBV6-1	TRBJ2-2	TRBD2	few	TGTGCCAGCAGTGAAGCATGGGGACTAGCAAACACCGGGGAGCTGTTTTTT	CASSEAWGLANTGELFF
TRBV6-1	TRBJ2-7	.	.	TGTGCCAGCAGTCCTACACCTACGGCCTACGAGCAGTACTTC	CASSPTPTAYEQYF
TRBV11-2	TRBJ1-2	.	.	TGTGCCAGCAGCTTAGATCTGTACGGCTACACCTTC	CASSLDLYGYTF
TRBV30	TRBJ1-1	.	.	TGTGCCTGGGAGACAGGGAACACTGAAGCTTTCTTT	CAWETGNTEAFF
TRBV5-1	TRBJ1-5	.	.	TGCGCCAGCAGCGAACAGGGAAATAGCAATCAGCCCCAGCATTTT	CASSEQGNSNQPQHF
TRBV29-1	TRBJ1-4	.	.	TGCAGCGCCCGGAACTTGGGAGAAAAACTGTTTTTT	CSARNLGEKLFF
TRBV5-1	TRBJ1-4	TRBD1	few	TGCGCCAGCAGCGACCGGGACAGGGGAAATGAAAAACTGTTTTTT	CASSDRDRGNEKLFF
TRBV18	TRBJ2-2	.	.	TGTGCCAGCTCACTCTACACCGGGGAGCTGTTTTTT	CASSLYTGELFF
TRBV5-4	TRBJ2-3	.	few	TGTGCCAGCAGCAAACGGGACAGCACAGATACGCAGTATTTT	CASSKRDSTDTQYF
TRBV18	TRBJ2-5	TRBD1	.	TGTGCCAGCTCATCGACCCGGGACAGGGGTCGAAAGACCCAGTACTTC	CASSSTRDRGRKTQYF
TRBV11-3	TRBJ2-7	.	few	TGTGCCAGCAGCTTAGCAGACAGTGTCTACGAGCAGTACTTC	CASSLADSVYEQYF
TRBV30	TRBJ1-5	.	.	TGTGCCTGGAGTGCAGCAGGGGTTGTATTGGGCAGTCAGCCCCAGCATTTT	CAWSAAGVVLGSQPQHF
TRBV9	TRBJ2-4	.	.	TGTGCCAGCAGCTCAGGGCTAGCCAAAAACATTCAGTACTTC	CASSSGLAKNIQYF
TRBV11-3	TRBJ2-7	.	.	TGTGCCAGCAGCCAAACCGGGGGCGGCTACGAGCAGTACTTC	CASSQTGGGYEQYF
TRBV7-2	TRBJ1-1	TRBD1	.	TGTGCCAGCAGCGCCCGTCCCGGGACAGGGTCTGAAGCTTTCTTT	CASSARPGTGSEAFF
TRBV7-9	TRBJ2-7	.	.	TGTGCCAGCAGCTTCGTGGGGGGATACGAGCAGTACTTC	CASSFVGGYEQYF
TRBV27	TRBJ2-1	.	.	TGTGCCAGCGGGGCAAGCTCCTACAATGAGCAGTTCTTC	CASGASSYNEQFF
TRBV28	TRBJ2-1	.	.	TGTGCCAGCAGTTTAGAGTCAGGGGATTACAATGAGCAGTTCTTC	CASSLESGDYNEQFF
TRBV30	TRBJ1-2	TRBD1	.	TGTGCCTGGGTGACACAGGGGGCTAACTATGGCTACACCTTC	CAWVTQGANYGYTF
TRBV27	TRBJ2-1	.	few	TGTGCCAGCAGCCCTGGAGCGGGTAGTCTGTCCTACAATGAGCAGTTCTTC	CASSPGAGSLSYNEQFF
TRBV5-4	TRBJ2-7	.	.	TGTGCCAGCAGCTTGCAGGGGTTCCGGTACGAGCAGTACTTC	CASSLQGFRYEQYF
TRBV4-2	TRBJ2-3	TRBD1	.	TGTGCCAGCAGCCGGGACAGAGATACGCAGTATTTT	CASSRDRDTQYF
TRBV28	TRBJ2-3	TRBD1	.	TGTGCCAGCAGCTCCCCCCAGGGGGTTGGGACAGATACGCAGTATTTT	CASSSPQGVGTDTQYF